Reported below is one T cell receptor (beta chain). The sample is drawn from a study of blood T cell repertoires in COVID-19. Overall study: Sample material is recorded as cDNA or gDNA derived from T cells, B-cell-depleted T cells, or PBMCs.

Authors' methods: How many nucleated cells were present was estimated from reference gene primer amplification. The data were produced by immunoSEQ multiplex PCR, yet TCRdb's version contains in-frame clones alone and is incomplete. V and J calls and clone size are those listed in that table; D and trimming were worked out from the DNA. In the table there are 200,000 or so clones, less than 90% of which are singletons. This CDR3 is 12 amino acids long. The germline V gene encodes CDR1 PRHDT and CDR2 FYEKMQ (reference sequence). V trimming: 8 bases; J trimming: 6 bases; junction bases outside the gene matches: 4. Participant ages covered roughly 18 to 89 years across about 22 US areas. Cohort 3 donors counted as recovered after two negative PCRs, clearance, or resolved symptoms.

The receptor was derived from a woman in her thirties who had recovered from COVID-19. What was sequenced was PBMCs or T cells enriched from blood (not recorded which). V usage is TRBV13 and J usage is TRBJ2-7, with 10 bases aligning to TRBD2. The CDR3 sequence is CASAGTSAEQYF. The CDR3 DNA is TGTGCCAGCGCCGGGACTAGCGCCGAGCAGTACTTC. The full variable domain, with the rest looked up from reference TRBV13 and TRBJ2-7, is AAGVIQSPRHLIKEKRETATLKCYPIPRHDTVYWYQQGPGQDPQFLISFYEKMQSDKGSIPDRFSAQQFSDYHSELNMSSLELGDSALYFCASAGTSAEQYFGPGTRLTVT.